Below, 28 T cell receptor beta chains from the same sample are listed, as sequenced in a study of blood T cell repertoires in COVID-19. TCRdb's copy holds only in-frame clones and misses some; the assay was immunoSEQ multiplex PCR. The table has 150,000 or so clones, about 90% seen once. The source material was peripheral blood. These TCRs come from a woman aged 55-69 years with acute or convalescent COVID-19.

V gene TRBV7-9 combines with J gene TRBJ2-2; TRBD1 is a possible D gene (6 bases). CDR1 SEHNR and CDR2 FQNEAQ come from the germline V gene (reference sequence). Trimming pared 6 bases from V and 2 bases from J, leaving 13 bases between. CDR3 length equals 15 residues. Here the CDR3 reads CASSLGAGNTGELFF. The DNA for the CDR3 is TGTGCCAGCAGTTTGGGGGCAGGAAACACCGGGGAGCTGTTTTTT. The whole variable domain, remainder taken from reference TRBV7-9 and TRBJ2-2, is DTGVSQNPRHKITKRGQNVTFRCDPISEHNRLYWYRQTLGQGPEFLTYFQNEAQLEKSRLLSDRFSAERPKGSFSTLEIQRTEQGDSAMYLCASSLGAGNTGELFFGEGSRLTVL.

The V and J genes are TRBV6-2 or TRBV6-3 and TRBJ1-5, with D hard to call. The germline V gene has CDR1 MNHEY and CDR2 SVGEGT. CDR3 length: 14 amino acids. V shed 7 bases and J shed 0 bases, with 10 bases lying between them. The CDR3 coding sequence is TGTGCCAGCACCCCCGCGGTTAGCAATCAGCCCCAGCATTTT. This sequence encodes CASTPAVSNQPQHF.

This clone was detected a few times. This chain joins TRBV7-8 and TRBJ2-3; D may match TRBD1 or TRBD2 (5 bases each). The CDR3 length is 14 residues. Per germline, CDR1 SGHVS and CDR2 FQNEAQ. The V and J ends lost 5 bases and 1 base respectively, with 10 bases between them. The CDR3 coding sequence is TGTGCCAGCAGCATAGAGGGGCGCACAGATACGCAGTATTTT. It encodes CASSIEGRTDTQYF.

The gene calls are TRBV28 and TRBJ2-1; D not certain. V lost 3 bases and J lost 1, with 7 bases in between. This CDR3 has 14 amino acids. Germline values: CDR1 MDHEN, CDR2 SYDVKM. For the CDR3, the DNA is TGTGCCAGCAGTTTCCCACTATCCTACAATGAGCAGTTCTTC. This encodes CASSFPLSYNEQFF.

The table lists this clone with a few counts. This chain connects TRBV18 to TRBJ2-7; perhaps TRBD2 as D (5 bases). The CDR3 totals 14 residues. V was pared by 2 bases and J by 7 bases, with 15 bases between. Germline V lookup: CDR1 KGHSH, CDR2 LQKENI. CDR3 DNA: TGTGCCAGCTCACCAAAGAGGGAATCGAGTGAGCAGTACTTC. This translates into CASSPKRESSEQYF. The whole variable domain, remainder taken from reference TRBV18 and TRBJ2-7, is NAGVMQNPRHLVRRRGQEARLRCSPMKGHSHVYWYRQLPEEGLKFMVYLQKENIIDESGMPKERFSAEFPKEGPSILRIQQVVRGDSAAYFCASSPKRESSEQYFGPGTRLTVT.

The V gene is TRBV7-9, the J gene TRBJ1-5; 10 bases are shared with TRBD1. Trimming removed 8 bases from V and 2 bases from J; junction bases left unmatched: 6. CDR1 and CDR2 from the germline V gene are SEHNR and FQNEAQ (reference sequence). The CDR3 extends over 15 amino acids. The CDR3 DNA sequence: TGTGCCAGCGCCCGACAGGGGGCCGGCAATCAGCCCCAGCATTTT. Translated: CASARQGAGNQPQHF.

The V gene is TRBV6-5, the J gene TRBJ1-2; D not resolved. This CDR3 region has 12 residues. V lost 2 bases and J lost 8, with 9 bases in between. Germline loops: CDR1 MNHEY, CDR2 SVGAGI. For the CDR3, the DNA is TGTGCCAGCAGTTACCGGGTTGGCGGCTACACCTTC. It codes for CASSYRVGGYTF.

This clone has only a few counts. The rearrangement uses TRBV4-2 and TRBJ1-6; weak D call: TRBD1 (6 bases). Germline CDR1 reads LGHNA; CDR2 reads YNFKEQ. Between the trimmed V and J ends, which lost 0 bases and 5 bases, there was a span of 14 bases. The CDR3 has 17 amino acids. The DNA of the CDR3 is TGTGCCAGCAGCCAAGATTGGGGGCCTGTTGATAATTCACCCCTCCACTTT. This sequence encodes CASSQDWGPVDNSPLHF.

This clone was counted once. This chain joins TRBV4-2 and TRBJ2-7; 7 bases align to TRBD2. The V and J ends lost 0 bases and 0 bases, in that order; junction bases with no gene match: 5. Germline V CDR1 and CDR2: LGHNA, YNFKEQ. This CDR3 contains 16 residues. The CDR3 bases are TGTGCCAGCAGCCAAGAGGTGGGGGGGAACTCCTACGAGCAGTACTTC. Protein product: CASSQEVGGNSYEQYF.

The V gene is TRBV27, the J gene TRBJ1-2; D uncertain. CDR1 MNHEY and CDR2 SMNVEV come from the germline V gene (reference sequence). The CDR3 extends over 15 amino acids. V lost 1 base to trimming and J lost 4 bases, with 13 bases between them. The chain's CDR3 is CASSLFSTYSYGYTF. CDR3 coding DNA: TGTGCCAGCAGTTTATTCTCGACATACAGCTATGGCTACACCTTC.

The chain carries TRBV9 and TRBJ2-2; the match to TRBD1 covers 9 bases. CDR1 is SGDLS, CDR2 YYNGEE, per germline. The CDR3 runs to 16 residues. Trimming at V came to 4 bases and at J to 3 bases, leaving 7 bases not matched to a gene. Here the CDR3 DNA reads TGTGCCAGCAGCCCGAGGACAGGGGCGGACACCGGGGAGCTGTTTTTT. This codes for CASSPRTGADTGELFF.

The chain links TRBV12-3 or TRBV12-4 to TRBJ2-2; no firm D call. The length of the CDR3 is 13 residues. V was cut by 6 bases and J by 4 bases, with 9 bases left in between. CDR3 in amino acids: CASSVLVTGELFF. CDR3 bases: TGTGCCAGCAGCGTCCTTGTCACCGGGGAGCTGTTTTTT.

This clone was counted a few times. This chain connects TRBV30 to TRBJ1-1; D perhaps matches TRBD1 (6 bases). The V gene lost 5 bases and the J gene lost 0 bases, with 13 bases spanning the gap. The CDR3 has 14 residues. Looked up from germline, CDR1 is GTSNPN and CDR2 is SVGIG (reference sequence). The CDR3 DNA reads as TGTGCCTGGGACCCTACAGGGCTGAACACTGAAGCTTTCTTT. Protein: CAWDPTGLNTEAFF.

V usage is TRBV6-5 and J usage is TRBJ2-1; D is unclear. The length of the CDR3 is 14 residues. Germline CDR1 MNHEY, CDR2 SVGAGI. V dropped 2 bases and J dropped 4 bases, with 9 bases sitting between them. The CDR3 nucleotides read TGTGCCAGCAGTTACGCGGCTGAATACAATGAGCAGTTCTTC. Its translation is CASSYAAEYNEQFF.

This sequence joins TRBV19 and TRBJ1-5; possibly TRBD1 for D (5 bases). Germline V gene sequence: CDR1 LNHDA, CDR2 SQIVND (reference sequence). V dropped 8 bases and J dropped 2 bases, with 22 bases sitting between them. The CDR3 has 17 residues. The CDR3 sequence is CASSQVQGRMGNQPQHF. CDR3 nucleotide sequence: TGTGCCAGTTCCCAGGTCCAGGGTCGTATGGGCAATCAGCCCCAGCATTTT.

This chain's CDR3 is CASSATGAREAFF. In nucleotides, the CDR3 is TGTGCCAGCTCTGCGACAGGGGCCCGTGAAGCTTTCTTT. The chain uses TRBV12-3 or TRBV12-4 and TRBJ1-1; 8 bases fit TRBD1. V lost 8 bases, J lost 7 bases, and 9 bases stayed unmatched. This CDR3 has 13 residues.

The gene calls are TRBV19 and TRBJ1-2, with 9 nucleotides matching TRBD1. Trimming cost V 0 bases and J 6 bases; bases outside gene matches: 5. Germline CDR1 is LNHDA and CDR2 is SQIVND (reference sequence). The CDR3 covers 15 residues. CDR3 sequence (DNA): TGTGCCAGTAGTATAGATTGGGACAGGGCGGATGGCTACACCTTC. This encodes CASSIDWDRADGYTF.

The chain joins TRBV7-3 to TRBJ2-3; TRBD1 agrees at 8 bases. The V gene end was trimmed by 2 bases and the J gene end by 3 bases; junction bases not matched to a gene: 4. Germline lookup yields CDR1 SGHTA and CDR2 FQGTGA. The CDR3 runs to 15 residues. The CDR3 nucleotides read TGTGCCAGCAGCTTACGACAGGGGTTAACAGATACGCAGTATTTT. It codes for CASSLRQGLTDTQYF.

The V and J genes are TRBV2 and TRBJ1-4, with a tentative D call TRBD1 (5 bases). Between the trimmed V and J ends, which lost 6 bases and 4 bases, there was a span of 12 bases. There are 14 residues in the CDR3. Germline V gives CDR1 SNHLY, CDR2 FYNNEI. This CDR3 reads CASRGGPINEKLFF. The CDR3 DNA reads TGTGCCAGCAGGGGGGGACCGATTAATGAAAAACTGTTTTTT.

J is TRBJ2-7 and V is TRBV5-1; 7 bases are shared with TRBD1. V lost 1 base to trimming and J lost 4 bases; unmatched junction nucleotides: 11. This CDR3 contains 16 residues. CDR1 is SGHRS and CDR2 is YFSETQ in the germline V gene. CDR3 coding DNA: TGCGCCAGCAGCTTGTTAGCCGACAGGGCTAGATACGAGCAGTACTTC. Residues: CASSLLADRARYEQYF. Looking up the rest from reference TRBV5-1 and TRBJ2-7 gives the full variable domain: KAGVTQTPRYLIKTRGQQVTLSCSPISGHRSVSWYQQTPGQGLQFLFEYFSETQRNKGNFPGRFSGRQFSNSRSEMNVSTLELGDSALYLCASSLLADRARYEQYFGPGTRLTVT.

In this sample, this clone turned up a few times. The chain employs TRBV7-3 and TRBJ1-1; D perhaps matches TRBD1 (5 bases). The CDR3 is 13 amino acids. The germline gives CDR1 SGHTA, CDR2 FQGTGA. The V and J ends lost 2 bases and 1 base respectively, with 5 bases between them. In nucleotides, the CDR3 is TGTGCCAGCAGCTTAGGACAGAACACTGAAGCTTTCTTT. Its protein product is CASSLGQNTEAFF.

Only one count was recorded for this clone. The genes are TRBV10-3 and TRBJ1-6; D is uncertain. Per germline, CDR1 ENHRY and CDR2 SYGVKD. Trimming took off 2 bases at V and 7 bases at J, with 12 bases between the two ends. The CDR3 runs 15 residues. The CDR3 DNA reads TGTGCCATCAGTGAGGGGCCCATTAAAAATTCACCCCTCCACTTT. This translates into CAISEGPIKNSPLHF.

The chain links TRBV14 to TRBJ2-5; D unresolved. The CDR3 runs to 15 residues. Trimming removed 0 bases from V and 2 bases from J, with 10 bases in between. Germline assignment: CDR1 SGHDN and CDR2 FVKESK. The CDR3 here is CASSQEWQKQETQYF. The CDR3 DNA reads as TGTGCCAGCAGCCAAGAGTGGCAGAAGCAAGAGACCCAGTACTTC.

The CDR3: CASSPDYNSPLHF. The CDR3 DNA reads as TGTGCCAGCAGTCCAGACTATAATTCACCCCTCCACTTT. The chain has TRBV7-2 and TRBJ1-6; D is uncertain. From germline, CDR1 is SGHTA and CDR2 FQGNSA. The CDR3 spans 13 residues. Trimming removed 6 bases at V and 3 bases at J, with 6 bases between.

This clone was seen a few times. The chain is built from TRBV5-1 and TRBJ1-2; 9 positions agree with TRBD1. Trimming removed 4 bases from V and 4 bases from J; junction bases left unmatched: 14. CDR1 SGHRS and CDR2 YFSETQ come from the germline V gene. The CDR3 contains 17 residues. The CDR3 sequence: CASSPREQGARVYGYTF. As DNA, the CDR3 is TGCGCCAGCAGCCCCCGAGAACAGGGGGCGCGGGTCTATGGCTACACCTTC.

This chain connects TRBV30 to TRBJ2-7, with a weak D call TRBD1 (5 bases). Trimming left V 1 base short and J 6 bases short, with 19 bases between. The CDR3 spans 15 residues. Germline V gene lookup returns CDR1 GTSNPN and CDR2 SVGIG (reference sequence). This chain's CDR3 is CAWSAWPGQGGEQYF. The CDR3 DNA reads TGTGCCTGGAGTGCATGGCCAGGGCAGGGTGGCGAGCAGTACTTC.

V gene TRBV7-8 combines with J gene TRBJ1-2; a weak D match, TRBD1 (6 bases). V was pared by 1 base and J by 3 bases, with 12 bases between. This CDR3 spans 15 amino acids. The germline CDR1 and CDR2 sequences are SGHVS and FQNEAQ. This CDR3 reads CASSLVKGGDYGYTF. DNA of the CDR3: TGTGCCAGCAGCTTAGTAAAAGGGGGGGACTATGGCTACACCTTC.

J is TRBJ1-3 and V is TRBV6-5; D is undetermined. Germline-derived CDR1 and CDR2 are MNHEY and SVGAGI. Trimming shortened V by 4 bases and J by 0 bases, and 10 bases separated the two germline ends. The length of the CDR3 is 15 residues. The DNA for the CDR3 is TGTGCCAGCAGTTCCCGGGTATACTCTGGAAACACCATATATTTT. Protein sequence: CASSSRVYSGNTIYF.